This T cell receptor (beta chain) comes out of a study of cytomegalovirus exposure and HLA in healthy donors. Overall study context: Earlier results showed roughly 120 million unique TCR beta sequences derived from approximately 170 million T cells.

This clone was seen more than once but under ten times. The antigen remains unidentified. Trimming cost V 6 bases and J 2 bases, with 12 bases left between them. From germline, CDR1 is MNHNS and CDR2 SASEGT. The CDR3 extends over 14 amino acids. General study points: Equally common other TCR beta chains were less clonally expanded than HLA-associated ones, a later analysis found.

The study ran its PCR with 60 Vbeta and 13 Jbeta primers. TCRdb's table, derived via immunoSEQ multiplex PCR, lists solely in-frame clones and lacks some. The data hold about 120,000 clones, with 65% to 80% observed a single time. This clonotype originated in a man aged 35 to 55 in good health and CMV-seropositive. The sample comprised PBMCs. This chain connects TRBV6-1 to TRBJ2-3; TRBD1 is a possible D gene (6 bases). The CDR3 DNA sequence: TGTGCCAGCAGAAAACAGGGTGTCACAGATACGCAGTATTTT. This translates into CASRKQGVTDTQYF.